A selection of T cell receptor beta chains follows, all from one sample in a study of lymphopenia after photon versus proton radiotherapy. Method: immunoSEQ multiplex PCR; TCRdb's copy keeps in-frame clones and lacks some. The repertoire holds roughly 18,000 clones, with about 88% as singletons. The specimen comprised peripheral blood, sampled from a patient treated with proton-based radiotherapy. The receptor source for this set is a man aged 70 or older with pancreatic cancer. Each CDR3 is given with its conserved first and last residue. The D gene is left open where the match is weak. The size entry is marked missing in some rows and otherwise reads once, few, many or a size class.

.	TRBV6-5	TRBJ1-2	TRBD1	TGTGCCAGCAGTCAGACAGGGGAGGGGGACTATGGCTACACCTTC	CASSQTGEGDYGYTF
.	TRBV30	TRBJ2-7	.	TGTGCCTGGAGTGTCGTCGGACTGAGGCCCTTATCGCGGCACGAGCAGTACTTC	CAWSVVGLRPLSRHEQYF
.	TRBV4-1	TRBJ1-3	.	TGCGCCAGCAGCTATGAGTACTCTGGAAACACCATATATTTT	CASSYEYSGNTIYF
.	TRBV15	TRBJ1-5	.	TGTGCCACCAGCACCGGAGGGGGGAACGGGAATCAGCCCCAGCATTTT	CATSTGGGNGNQPQHF
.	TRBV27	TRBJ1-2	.	TGTGCCAGCAGTTCCGTCCTGGGGGGGGGCAATGATGGCTACACCTTC	CASSSVLGGGNDGYTF
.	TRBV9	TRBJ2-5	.	TGTGCCAGCAGCCCCAGACCAGGGGCGGTGAGGGAGACCCAGTACTTC	CASSPRPGAVRETQYF
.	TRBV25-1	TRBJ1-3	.	TGTGCCAGCATGCCCCAAGGTGGAAACACCATATATTTT	CASMPQGGNTIYF
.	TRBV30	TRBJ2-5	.	TGTGCCTGGAGTGTAGGGCAGGGAGAAGAGACCCAGTACTTC	CAWSVGQGEETQYF
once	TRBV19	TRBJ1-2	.	TGTGCCAGTAGTTATCAAGATGGCTACACCTTC	CASSYQDGYTF
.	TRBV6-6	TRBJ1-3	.	TGTGCCAGCAGTTCGACAGAAGTAGGGCCCCAAAACACCATATATTTT	CASSSTEVGPQNTIYF
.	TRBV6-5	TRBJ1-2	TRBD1	TGTGCCAGCAGAGCGAGACAGGGCGGGCACTATGGCTACACCTTC	CASRARQGGHYGYTF
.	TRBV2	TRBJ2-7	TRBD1	TGTGCCAGCAGTGAGCTCAGGGGGCGGGCTGGCGAGCAGTACTTC	CASSELRGRAGEQYF
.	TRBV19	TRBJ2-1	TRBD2	TGTGCCAGTAGTAAAGGGACTAGCGGAGTTCCCAATGAGCAGTTCTTC	CASSKGTSGVPNEQFF
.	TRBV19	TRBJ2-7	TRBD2	TGTGCCAGTACCCCATCGGGGGCGTCGGCACTAGCGGGAGTGTCCTACGAGCAGTACTTC	CASTPSGASALAGVSYEQYF
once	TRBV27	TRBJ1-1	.	TGTGCCAGCAGTTTAAGGGGAACCACTGAAGCTTTCTTT	CASSLRGTTEAFF
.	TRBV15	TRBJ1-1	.	TGTGCCACCAGCAGAGATCTCCGACTCAGGAACACTGAAGCTTTCTTT	CATSRDLRLRNTEAFF
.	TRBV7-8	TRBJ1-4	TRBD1	TGTGCCAGCAGCGCTACAGGGGAAACTAATGAAAAACTGTTTTTT	CASSATGETNEKLFF
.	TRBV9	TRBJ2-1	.	TGTGCCAGCAGCACCAGACAGGCCGTCGATGAGCAGTTCTTC	CASSTRQAVDEQFF
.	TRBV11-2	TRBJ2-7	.	TGTGCCAGCAGCTCTGATACAGCGTACGAGCAGTACTTC	CASSSDTAYEQYF
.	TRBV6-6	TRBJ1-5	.	TGTGCCAGCAGCCTCCTTTTCAATCAGCCCCAGCATTTT	CASSLLFNQPQHF
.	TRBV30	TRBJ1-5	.	TGTGCCTGGGACCTGCAGGGTCTGGAGCCCCAGCATTTT	CAWDLQGLEPQHF
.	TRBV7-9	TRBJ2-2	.	TGTGCCAGCAGCTACCCCGGGGAGCTGTTTTTT	CASSYPGELFF
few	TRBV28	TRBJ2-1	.	TGTGCCAGCAGCTCGGGGGCTAGTGAGCAGTTCTTC	CASSSGASEQFF
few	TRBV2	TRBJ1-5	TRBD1	TGTGCCAGCAGTCTACAGGGGCAAACTCAGCCCCAGCATTTT	CASSLQGQTQPQHF
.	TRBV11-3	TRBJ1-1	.	TGTGCCAGCAGCTTAGATCTTGTGGGAGCTTTCTTT	CASSLDLVGAFF
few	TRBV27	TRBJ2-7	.	TGTGCCAGCAGTCAAACTCCGGGACTGAGCTCCTACGAGCAGTACTTC	CASSQTPGLSSYEQYF
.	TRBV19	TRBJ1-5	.	TGTGCCAGTAGTACCGGGACAAGGGGACAGCCCCAGCATTTT	CASSTGTRGQPQHF
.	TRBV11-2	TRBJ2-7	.	TGTGCCAGCAGCTTAGATCTCAATACAATGGCAGGGAATACCTACGAGCAGTACTTC	CASSLDLNTMAGNTYEQYF
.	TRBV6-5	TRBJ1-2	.	TGTGCCAGCAGTTACTCGGCAGGGAGTGGCTACACCTTC	CASSYSAGSGYTF
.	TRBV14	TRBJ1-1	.	TGTGCCAGCAGTCCGGTCCCCGGGGGACACACTGAAGCTTTCTTT	CASSPVPGGHTEAFF
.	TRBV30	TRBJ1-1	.	TGTGCCTGGAGTTTGAGGGCGGTTGAAGCTTTCTTT	CAWSLRAVEAFF
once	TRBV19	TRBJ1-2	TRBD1	TGTGCCAGTAGTCGGGACAGAGACTATGGCTACACCTTC	CASSRDRDYGYTF
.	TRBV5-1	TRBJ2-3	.	TGCGCCAGCAGCTTGGTAGACAGCACAGATACGCAGTATTTT	CASSLVDSTDTQYF
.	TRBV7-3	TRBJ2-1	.	TGTGCCAGCAGCTTACCCCCAAAGTTAACTAAGTTCTTC	CASSLPPKLTKFF
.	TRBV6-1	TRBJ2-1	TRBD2	TGTGCCAGCAGTGGGACTAGCGGGGGGGCGAGTCTTTCCTACAATGAGCAGTTCTTC	CASSGTSGGASLSYNEQFF
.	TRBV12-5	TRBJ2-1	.	TGTGCTAGTGGTTGGGGGGCTAGCGGCTCCTACAATGAGCAGTTCTTC	CASGWGASGSYNEQFF
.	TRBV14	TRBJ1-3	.	TGTGCCAGCAGCCCGCTGGGGTCCATGAGCGGAAACACCATATATTTT	CASSPLGSMSGNTIYF
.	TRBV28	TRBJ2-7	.	TGTGCCAGCAATGCGGCTCTCGAGCAGTACTTC	CASNAALEQYF
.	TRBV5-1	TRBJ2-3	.	TGCGCCAGCAGCTTGGTGGGGGGTACTAGCACAGATACGCAGTATTTT	CASSLVGGTSTDTQYF
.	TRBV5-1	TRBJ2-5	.	TGCGCCAGCAGCTTGGCGGGGTATGGGGAGACCCAGTACTTC	CASSLAGYGETQYF
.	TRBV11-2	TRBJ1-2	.	TGTGCCAGCAGCCCTATACCGTATGGCTACACCTTC	CASSPIPYGYTF
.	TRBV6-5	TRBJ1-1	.	TGTGCCAGCAGTTACTCGGGGGGAAGCACTGAAGCTTTCTTT	CASSYSGGSTEAFF
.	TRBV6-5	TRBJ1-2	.	TGTGCCAGCAGTCTACAGGGCGGGTCAATGCATGGCTACACCTTC	CASSLQGGSMHGYTF
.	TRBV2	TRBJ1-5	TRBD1	TGTGCCAGCAAAGGACAGGACAATCAGCCCCAGCATTTT	CASKGQDNQPQHF
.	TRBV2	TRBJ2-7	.	TGTGCCAGCAGTAAAGGGTATACCTACGAGCAGTACTTC	CASSKGYTYEQYF
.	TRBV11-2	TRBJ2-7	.	TGTGCCAGCAGCTTAGAGGGTCGGGGGCTTTCCTACGAGCAGTACTTC	CASSLEGRGLSYEQYF
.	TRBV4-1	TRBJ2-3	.	TGCGCCAGCAGCCTAAGTCCGTCAGATACGCAGTATTTT	CASSLSPSDTQYF
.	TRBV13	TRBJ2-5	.	TGTGCCAGCAGCCCGTCGAGCTCTAGAGAGACCCAGTACTTC	CASSPSSSRETQYF
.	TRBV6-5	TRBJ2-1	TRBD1	TGTGCCAGCAGTTGGGACAGGGGTCCTTACAATGAGCAGTTCTTC	CASSWDRGPYNEQFF
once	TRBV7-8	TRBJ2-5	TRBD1	TGTGCCAGCAGCTCCCAGGGGGCCTGGGAGACCCAGTACTTC	CASSSQGAWETQYF
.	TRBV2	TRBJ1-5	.	TGTGCCAGCAGTGAGGGACCAGGGGATCAGCCCCAGCATTTT	CASSEGPGDQPQHF
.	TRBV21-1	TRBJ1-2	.	TGTGCCAGCAGCAACCCCCGACGGCCCCTAGGAAATGGCTACACCTTC	CASSNPRRPLGNGYTF
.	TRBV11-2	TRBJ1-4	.	TGTGCCAGCAGCCCCCAGAGGTTCCCCACTAATGAAAAACTGTTTTTT	CASSPQRFPTNEKLFF
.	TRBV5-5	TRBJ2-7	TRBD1	TGTGCCAGCAGGACGGGACAGGGGATCTCCTACGAGCAGTACTTC	CASRTGQGISYEQYF
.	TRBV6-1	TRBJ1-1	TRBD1	TGTGCCACCATGCGGACAGGGGTTGGGACTGAAGCTTTCTTT	CATMRTGVGTEAFF
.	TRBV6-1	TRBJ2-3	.	TGTGCCAGCAGTGGGGTTGGCGGATCAGATACGCAGTATTTT	CASSGVGGSDTQYF
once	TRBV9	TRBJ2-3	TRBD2	TGTGCCAGCAGCGTGGTAGGGCCTCGGGGGGATGGCACAGATACGCAGTATTTT	CASSVVGPRGDGTDTQYF
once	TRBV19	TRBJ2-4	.	TGTGCCAGTAGTCCAGACAGTAAAAACATTCAGTACTTC	CASSPDSKNIQYF